What follows are 8 T cell receptor beta chains derived from one specimen sequenced in a study of blood T cells in healthy people across ages. Next came a second PCR, run for 7 to 11 cycles, which used a sample-barcoded 5' primer along with a J-beta primer mix. TCRdb redid the calling of the 5' RACE reads with MiXCR, one entry per CDR3 protein. The repertoire holds roughly 800,000 distinct CDR3 sequences, with roughly 24% as singletons. This sample was also put to use in a study of T cells of mothers and their children.

The specimen was blood. The receptors come from a boy between 5 and 17 years old in good health.

This clonotype showed up many times. The rearrangement joins TRBV9 to TRBJ2-5; 9 bases map to TRBD2. The V segment lost 3 bases and the J segment 4 bases; nucleotides outside the gene matches: 7. The germline CDR1 and CDR2 sequences are SGDLS and YYNGEE. The CDR3 runs 15 residues. This chain's CDR3 is CASSESGGMGETQYF. The CDR3 nucleotides read TGTGCCAGCAGCGAGAGCGGGGGGATGGGAGAGACCCAGTACTTC. Full variable domain (rest looked up from reference TRBV9 and TRBJ2-5): DSGVTQTPKHLITATGQRVTLRCSPRSGDLSVYWYQQSLDQGLQFLIQYYNGEERAKGNILERFSAQQFPDLHSELNLSSLELGDSALYFCASSESGGMGETQYFGPGTRLLVL.

The rearrangement links TRBV20-1 to TRBJ2-5; D is perhaps TRBD2 (8 bases). The CDR3 consists of 15 residues. V was shortened by 3 bases and J by 3 bases, with 17 bases between the two germline ends. CDR1 DFQATT and CDR2 SNEGSKA come from the germline V gene (reference sequence). CDR3 nucleotides: TGCAGTGCTAGTCCCGGGAGGGGGCGGGAAGAGACCCAGTACTTC. Encoded protein: CSASPGRGREETQYF.

The J gene is TRBJ1-6, the V gene TRBV4-1; tentatively, D is TRBD1 (5 bases). Trimming took 3 bases from V and 6 from J, leaving 12 bases between them. This CDR3 is 15 amino acids long. Germline CDR1 and CDR2: MGHRA and YSYEKL. This chain's CDR3 is CASSQGREPNSPLHF. For the CDR3, the DNA is TGCGCCAGCAGCCAGGGCAGGGAACCTAATTCACCCCTCCACTTT.

The chain links TRBV5-5 to TRBJ1-4; weak D call: TRBD1 (6 bases). The length of the CDR3 is 14 residues. V lost 1 base and J lost 6, with 10 bases in between. Germline loops: CDR1 SGHKS, CDR2 YYEKEE (reference sequence). The CDR3 DNA sequence: TGTGCCAGCAGCTTGACAGGGTCAGATGAAAAACTGTTTTTT. Encoded protein: CASSLTGSDEKLFF.

The chain recombines TRBV20-1 with TRBJ2-7; D is uncertain. Per the germline V gene, CDR1 is DFQATT and CDR2 is SNEGSKA (reference sequence). Trimming left V 1 base short and J 2 bases short, with 18 bases between. The CDR3 contains 16 residues. CDR3 DNA: TGCAGTGCTAGAGTTTCATCCCCCAGAAAGACCTACGAGCAGTACTTC. Translated, it gives CSARVSSPRKTYEQYF.

This clonotype was observed a few times. The chain couples TRBV20-1 to TRBJ2-7; a possible D gene is TRBD2 (5 bases). Germline-derived CDR1 and CDR2 are DFQATT and SNEGSKA (reference sequence). V lost 3 bases to trimming and J lost 5 bases, with 11 bases between them. This CDR3 comprises 12 residues. In nucleotides, the CDR3 is TGCAGTGCTAGTGGACTTCTTAACGAGCAGTACTTC. Translated, it gives CSASGLLNEQYF.

The chain uses TRBV20-1 and TRBJ2-7; 8 positions match TRBD2. From germline, CDR1 is DFQATT and CDR2 SNEGSKA (reference sequence). CDR3 length: 14 residues. With 5 bases clipped from V and 4 bases from J, the junction kept 10 bases outside the gene matches. In DNA form, the CDR3 reads TGCAGTGCTGGACCTGGACTAGCCGGGTACGAGCAGTACTTC. Translation gives CSAGPGLAGYEQYF.

V usage is TRBV5-5 and J usage is TRBJ2-7; D unresolved. V was trimmed by 0 bases and J by 3 bases, leaving 13 bases between them. The CDR3 covers 15 residues. Germline lookup yields CDR1 SGHKS and CDR2 YYEKEE (reference sequence). The CDR3 region has the DNA TGTGCCAGCAGCTTGGGTCCGGGCACTGTCTACGAGCAGTACTTC. The encoded protein is CASSLGPGTVYEQYF.